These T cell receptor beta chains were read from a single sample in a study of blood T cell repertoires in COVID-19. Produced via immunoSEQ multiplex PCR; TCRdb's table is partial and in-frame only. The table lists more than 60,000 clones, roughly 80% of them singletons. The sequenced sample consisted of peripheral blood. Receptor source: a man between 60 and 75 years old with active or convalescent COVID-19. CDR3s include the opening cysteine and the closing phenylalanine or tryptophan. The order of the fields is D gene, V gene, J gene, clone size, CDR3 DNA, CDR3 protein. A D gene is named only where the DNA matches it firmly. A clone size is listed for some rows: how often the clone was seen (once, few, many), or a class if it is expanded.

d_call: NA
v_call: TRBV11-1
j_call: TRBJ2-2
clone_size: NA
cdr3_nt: TGTGCCAGCAGTGGACAGCACACCGGGGAGCTGTTTTTT
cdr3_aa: CASSGQHTGELFF

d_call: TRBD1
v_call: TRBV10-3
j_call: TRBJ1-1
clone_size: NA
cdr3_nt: TGTGCCATCAGCCCCAACTCGGGGACAGGGGGGTTGAGGACTGAAGCTTTCTTT
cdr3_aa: CAISPNSGTGGLRTEAFF

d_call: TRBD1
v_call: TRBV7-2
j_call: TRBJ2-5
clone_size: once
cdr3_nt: TGTGCCAGCAGCTTGGTTCGGGACAGAAAAGAGACCCAGTACTTC
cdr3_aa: CASSLVRDRKETQYF

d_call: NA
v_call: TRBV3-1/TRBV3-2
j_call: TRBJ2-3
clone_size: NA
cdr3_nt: TGTGCCAGCATGAAAATTAGATCTAGCACAGATACGCAGTATTTT
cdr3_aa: CASMKIRSSTDTQYF

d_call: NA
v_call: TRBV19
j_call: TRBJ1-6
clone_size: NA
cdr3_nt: TGTGCCAGTAGTGTAAGACAGACTTATAATTCACCCCTCCACTTT
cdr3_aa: CASSVRQTYNSPLHF

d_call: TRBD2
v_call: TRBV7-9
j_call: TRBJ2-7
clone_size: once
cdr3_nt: TGTGCCAGCAGCTCTAGCGGGGGGGCCCACGAGCAGTACTTC
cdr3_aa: CASSSSGGAHEQYF

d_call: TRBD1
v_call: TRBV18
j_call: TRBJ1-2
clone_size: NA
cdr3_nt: TGTGCCAGCTCACCGGGGACAGGGACTAACTATGGCTACACCTTC
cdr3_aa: CASSPGTGTNYGYTF

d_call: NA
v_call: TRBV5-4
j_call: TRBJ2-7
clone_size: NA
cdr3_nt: TGTGCCAGCAGCTATGGACAGAGCTCCTACGAGCAGTACTTC
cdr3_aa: CASSYGQSSYEQYF

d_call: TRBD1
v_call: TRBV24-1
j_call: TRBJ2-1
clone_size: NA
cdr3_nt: TGTGCCACCAGTGAGGGAACAGGGGCGAACAATGAGCAGTTCTTC
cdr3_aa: CATSEGTGANNEQFF

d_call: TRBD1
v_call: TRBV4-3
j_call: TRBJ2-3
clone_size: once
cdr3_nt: TGCGCCAGCAGCCAAACAGGGGTGGATACGCAGTATTTT
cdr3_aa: CASSQTGVDTQYF

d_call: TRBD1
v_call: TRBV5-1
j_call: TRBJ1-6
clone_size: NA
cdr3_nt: TGCGCCAGCAGCCTAGACAGGGATAATTCACCCCTCCACTTT
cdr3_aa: CASSLDRDNSPLHF

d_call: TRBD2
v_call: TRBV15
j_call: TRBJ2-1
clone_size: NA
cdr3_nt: TGTGCCACCAGCAGAAACCAGCGGGGGTTTTTGGGCTATGAGCAGTTCTTC
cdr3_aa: CATSRNQRGFLGYEQFF

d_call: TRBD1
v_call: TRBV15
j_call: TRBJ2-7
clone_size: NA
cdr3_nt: TGTGCCACCAGCGGGGACAGGGGGCCTTACGAGCAGTACTTC
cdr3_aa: CATSGDRGPYEQYF

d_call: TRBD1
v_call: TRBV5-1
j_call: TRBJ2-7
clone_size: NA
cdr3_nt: TGCGCCAGCAGCTTCGACAGGGGCGCTCCTTCATCCTACGAGCAGTACTTC
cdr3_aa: CASSFDRGAPSSYEQYF

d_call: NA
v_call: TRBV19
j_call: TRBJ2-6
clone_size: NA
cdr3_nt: TGTGCCAGTAGTATTGCCCGACAGTCTGGGGCCAACGTCCTGACTTTC
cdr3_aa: CASSIARQSGANVLTF

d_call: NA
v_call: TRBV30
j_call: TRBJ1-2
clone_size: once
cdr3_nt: TGTGCCTGGGAGGTGAGGAGGACAGTCTATGGCTACACCTTC
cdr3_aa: CAWEVRRTVYGYTF

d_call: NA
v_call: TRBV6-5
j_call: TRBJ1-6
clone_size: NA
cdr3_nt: TGTGCCCTCAGGAGGGTGGATAATTCACCCCTCCACTTT
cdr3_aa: CALRRVDNSPLHF

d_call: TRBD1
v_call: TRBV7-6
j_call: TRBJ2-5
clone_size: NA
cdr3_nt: TGTGCCAGCAGCGTCCGGGACAGGGGAGAGACCCAGTACTTC
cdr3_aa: CASSVRDRGETQYF

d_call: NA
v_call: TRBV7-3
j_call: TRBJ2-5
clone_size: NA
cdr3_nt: TGTGCCAGCCTTCCAGGGATCCAAGAGACCCAGTACTTC
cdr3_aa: CASLPGIQETQYF

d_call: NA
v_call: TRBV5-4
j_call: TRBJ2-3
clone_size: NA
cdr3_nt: TGTGCCAGCAGCGTCGACTTCTCTAGCACAGATACGCAGTATTTT
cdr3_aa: CASSVDFSSTDTQYF

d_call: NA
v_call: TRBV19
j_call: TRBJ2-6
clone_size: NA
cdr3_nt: TGTGCCAGTAGCAGACAGATGTACTCTGGGGCCAACGTCCTGACTTTC
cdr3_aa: CASSRQMYSGANVLTF

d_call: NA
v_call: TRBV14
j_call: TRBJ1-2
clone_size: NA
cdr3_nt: TGTGCCAGCAGCCAAGATATCGCAGGGGACTATGGCTACACCTTC
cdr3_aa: CASSQDIAGDYGYTF

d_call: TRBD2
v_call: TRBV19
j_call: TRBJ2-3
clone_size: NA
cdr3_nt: TGTGCCAGTAGCTTCCTGAGGGCGGGGGGCACAGATACGCAGTATTTT
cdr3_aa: CASSFLRAGGTDTQYF

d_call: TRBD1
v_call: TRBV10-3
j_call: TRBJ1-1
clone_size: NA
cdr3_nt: TGTGCCATCAGGCGACAGGGGGCGGGTGAAGCTTTCTTT
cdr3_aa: CAIRRQGAGEAFF

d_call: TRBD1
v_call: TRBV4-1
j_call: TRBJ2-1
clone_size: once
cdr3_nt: TGCGCCAGCAGCCAAGGGGGACAGGGGGCGCGGGAGCAGTTCTTC
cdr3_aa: CASSQGGQGAREQFF

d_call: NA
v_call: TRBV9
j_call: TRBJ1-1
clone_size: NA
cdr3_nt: TGTGCCAGCAGCCCTAGCATAGGACTCATGAACACTGAAGCTTTCTTT
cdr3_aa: CASSPSIGLMNTEAFF

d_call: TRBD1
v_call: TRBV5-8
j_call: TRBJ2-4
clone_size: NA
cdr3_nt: TGTGCCAGCAGACCTGACAGGGCGCGGACACTAGCCAAAAACATTCAGTACTTC
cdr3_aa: CASRPDRARTLAKNIQYF

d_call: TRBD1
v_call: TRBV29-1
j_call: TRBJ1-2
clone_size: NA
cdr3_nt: TGCAGCGTTGAAGCTCGGGAAGGGGGCTTTGACTATGGCTACACCTTC
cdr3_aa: CSVEAREGGFDYGYTF